A selection of T cell receptor beta chains follows, all from one sample in a study of read filtering for tumor transcriptome and immune sequencing. Each CDR3 protein gets one entry after TCRdb re-called the reads with MiXCR. Of 40,000 to 50,000 distinct CDR3 sequences listed, around a fifth are singletons. Sample: a population of CD138-negative cells sorted from bone marrow. The source is a donor aged 40 or older with multiple myeloma. Each CDR3 is given with its conserved first and last residue. Size is omitted from some rows. Given values are once, few, many or a class for expanded clones.

>few|TRBV10-3|TRBJ1-2
CAISESGDGHTF
>many|TRBV6-6|TRBJ2-5
CASRPPGQGETQYF
>many|TRBV3-1|TRBJ1-4
CASSQIRNEKLFF
>many|TRBV6-5|TRBJ2-7
CASSPTGGGQYF
>few|TRBV7-2|TRBJ2-3
CASSSGGRLTDTQYF
>many|TRBV5-5|TRBJ2-3
CASSPGTSGRATDTQYF
>few|TRBV7-2|TRBJ1-5
CASSPGQGNRGPQHF
>many|TRBV6-2/TRBV6-3|TRBJ2-2
CASRTVTAYTGELFF
>many|TRBV3-1|TRBJ2-1
CASSPKTSGVSSYNEQFF
>.|TRBV11-2|TRBJ2-3
CASSPSDRGGTDTQYF
>medium-sized|TRBV12-3/TRBV12-4|TRBJ2-7
CASSLSSGRREQYF
>.|TRBV28|TRBJ2-7
CASIRTSGRNEQYF
>many|TRBV15|TRBJ2-3
CATSLRGSLGADTQYF
>many|TRBV5-6|TRBJ1-1
CASSFTALNTEAFF
>many|TRBV21-1|TRBJ2-5
CASSKKAGQGRQETQYF
>few|TRBV20-1|TRBJ1-2
CSAAIPGQPYGYTF
>many|TRBV12-3/TRBV12-4|TRBJ1-1
CASSLSDEAFF
>many|TRBV25-1|TRBJ1-4
CASSDPDRDYTEKLFF
>many|TRBV4-2|TRBJ2-4
CASSRRDRGQNIQYF
>many|TRBV15|TRBJ2-1
CATSFPLWREKEQFF
>many|TRBV28|TRBJ1-1
CASSVTGTGAFF
>few|TRBV30|TRBJ1-1
CAWRTGGGTEAFF
>many|TRBV5-1|TRBJ1-1
CASSDPRGLGEAFF
>few|TRBV30|TRBJ2-6
CAWTLGGANVLTF
>many|TRBV19|TRBJ1-5
CASNIGDQPQHF
>many|TRBV29-1|TRBJ1-2
CSAGQDYGYTF
>many|TRBV6-1|TRBJ2-1
CASTFSPGPGNEQFF
>many|TRBV7-9|TRBJ2-3
CASSPTISSTDTQYF
>many|TRBV14|TRBJ2-3
CASSHRSLTTTDTQYF
>many|TRBV6-2/TRBV6-3|TRBJ2-7
CASSYSGIGGEQYF
>medium-sized|TRBV14|TRBJ2-1
CASSTLGGTSTYEQFF
>many|TRBV14|TRBJ1-1
CASSPLGRTGSNTEAFF